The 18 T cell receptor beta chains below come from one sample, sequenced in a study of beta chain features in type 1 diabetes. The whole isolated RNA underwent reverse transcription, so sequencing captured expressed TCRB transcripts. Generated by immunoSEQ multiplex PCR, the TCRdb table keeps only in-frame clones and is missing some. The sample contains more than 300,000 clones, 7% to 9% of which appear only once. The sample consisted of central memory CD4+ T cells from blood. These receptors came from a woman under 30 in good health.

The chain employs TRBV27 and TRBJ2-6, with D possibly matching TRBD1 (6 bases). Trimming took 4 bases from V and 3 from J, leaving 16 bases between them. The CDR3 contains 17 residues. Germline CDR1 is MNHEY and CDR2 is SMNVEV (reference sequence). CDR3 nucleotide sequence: TGTGCCAGCAGTTCAATAACCAACAGGGATGGGGCCAACGTCCTGACTTTC. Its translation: CASSSITNRDGANVLTF.

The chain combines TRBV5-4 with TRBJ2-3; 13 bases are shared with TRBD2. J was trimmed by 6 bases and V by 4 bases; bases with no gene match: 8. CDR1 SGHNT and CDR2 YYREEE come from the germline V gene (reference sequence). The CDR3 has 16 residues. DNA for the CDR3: TGTGCCAGCAGCCGTGGGACTAGCGGGATTCGTGATACGCAGTATTTT. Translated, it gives CASSRGTSGIRDTQYF.

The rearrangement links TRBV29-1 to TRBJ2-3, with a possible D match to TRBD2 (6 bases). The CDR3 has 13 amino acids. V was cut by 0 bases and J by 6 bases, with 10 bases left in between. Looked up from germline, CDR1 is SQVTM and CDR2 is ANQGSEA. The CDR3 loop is CSVEDFGSDTQYF. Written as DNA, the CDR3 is TGCAGCGTTGAAGATTTCGGGAGCGATACGCAGTATTTT.

CDR3 protein: CASRQGTRGNNEQFF. The CDR3 nucleotides are TGTGCCAGCAGACAGGGGACTAGAGGGAACAATGAGCAGTTCTTC. J is TRBJ2-1 and V is TRBV5-4; weak D call: TRBD2 (8 bases). The CDR3 runs to 15 residues. V lost 5 bases, J lost 5 bases, and 17 bases lay in between. Per the germline V gene, CDR1 is SGHNT and CDR2 is YYREEE (reference sequence). Drawing the rest from reference TRBV5-4 and TRBJ2-1, the complete variable domain is ETGVTQSPTHLIKTRGQQVTLRCSSQSGHNTVSWYQQALGQGPQFIFQYYREEENGRGNFPPRFSGLQFPNYSSELNVNALELDDSALYLCASRQGTRGNNEQFFGPGTRLTVL.

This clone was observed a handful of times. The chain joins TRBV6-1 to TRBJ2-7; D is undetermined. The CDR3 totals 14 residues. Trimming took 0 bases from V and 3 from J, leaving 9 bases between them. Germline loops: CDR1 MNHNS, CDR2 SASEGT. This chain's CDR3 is CASSEALPGYEQYF. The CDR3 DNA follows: TGTGCCAGCAGTGAAGCGCTTCCTGGCTACGAGCAGTACTTC.

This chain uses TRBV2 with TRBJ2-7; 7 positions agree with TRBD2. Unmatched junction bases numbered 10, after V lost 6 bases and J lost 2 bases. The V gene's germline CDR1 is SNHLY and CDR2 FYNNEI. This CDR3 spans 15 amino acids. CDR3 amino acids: CASSPPWGRAYEQYF. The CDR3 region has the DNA TGTGCCAGCAGCCCCCCATGGGGGAGGGCCTACGAGCAGTACTTC.

Here the CDR3 reads CASSRDRDSYEQYF. The DNA of the CDR3 is TGTGCCAGCAGCCGGGACAGGGACTCCTACGAGCAGTACTTC. The rearrangement joins TRBV7-6 to TRBJ2-7; 9 bases are shared with TRBD1. Germline values: CDR1 SGHVS, CDR2 FNYEAQ. CDR3 length: 14 amino acids. The ends lost 5 bases at V and 0 bases at J; junction bases unmatched: 2.

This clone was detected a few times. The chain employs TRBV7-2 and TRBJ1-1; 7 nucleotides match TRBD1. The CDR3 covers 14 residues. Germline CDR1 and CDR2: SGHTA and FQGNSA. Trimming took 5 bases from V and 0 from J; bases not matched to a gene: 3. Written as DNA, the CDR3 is TGTGCCAGCAGCCCCGGGACAGTGAACACTGAAGCTTTCTTT. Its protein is CASSPGTVNTEAFF.

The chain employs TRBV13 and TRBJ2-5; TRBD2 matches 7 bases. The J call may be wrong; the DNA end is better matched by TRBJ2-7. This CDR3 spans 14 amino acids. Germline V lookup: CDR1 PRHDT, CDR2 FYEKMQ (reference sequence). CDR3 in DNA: TGTGCCAGCAGTTATAGCGGGCGATCCTACGAGCAGTACTTC. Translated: CASSYSGRSYEQYF.

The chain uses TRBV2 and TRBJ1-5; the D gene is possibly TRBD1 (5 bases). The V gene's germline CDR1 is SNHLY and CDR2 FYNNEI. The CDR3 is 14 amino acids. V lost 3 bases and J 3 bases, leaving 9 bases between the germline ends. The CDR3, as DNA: TGTGCCAGCAGTGAGAGACAGCTCAATCAGCCCCAGCATTTT. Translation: CASSERQLNQPQHF.

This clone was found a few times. CDR3: CASSPPSHRGGNQPQHF. As DNA, the CDR3 is TGTGCCAGCTCACCACCCTCCCACAGGGGGGGTAATCAGCCCCAGCATTTT. The chain uses TRBV18 and TRBJ1-5; 8 bases align to TRBD1. The CDR3 loop spans 17 amino acids. V was clipped by 0 bases and J by 4 bases; unmatched bases: 8. Germline V gene sequence: CDR1 KGHSH, CDR2 LQKENI.

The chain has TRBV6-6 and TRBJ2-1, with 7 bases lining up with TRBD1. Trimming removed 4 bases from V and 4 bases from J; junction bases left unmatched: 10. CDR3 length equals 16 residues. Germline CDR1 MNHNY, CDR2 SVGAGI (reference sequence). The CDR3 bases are TGTGCCAGCAGTTCGGGACAGCGAAATTTGTACAATGAGCAGTTCTTC. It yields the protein CASSSGQRNLYNEQFF.

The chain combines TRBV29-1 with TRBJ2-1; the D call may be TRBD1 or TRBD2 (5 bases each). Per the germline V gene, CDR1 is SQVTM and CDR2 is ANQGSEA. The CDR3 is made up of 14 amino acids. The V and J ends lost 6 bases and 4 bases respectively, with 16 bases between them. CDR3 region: CSVSRGDLYNEQFF. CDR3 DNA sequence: TGCAGCGTCAGCAGAGGGGACCTGTACAATGAGCAGTTCTTC.

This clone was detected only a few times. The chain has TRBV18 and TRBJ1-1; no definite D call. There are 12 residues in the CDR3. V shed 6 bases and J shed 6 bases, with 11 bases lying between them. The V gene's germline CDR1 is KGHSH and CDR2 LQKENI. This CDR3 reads CASSRNGAEAFF. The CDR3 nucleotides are TGTGCCAGCTCTCGTAACGGGGCTGAAGCTTTCTTT.

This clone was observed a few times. The CDR3 protein is CASSPTADQPQHF. CDR3 DNA: TGTGCCAGCAGCCCCACTGCGGATCAGCCCCAGCATTTT. The V and J genes are TRBV7-2 and TRBJ1-5; no clear D gene. The CDR3 totals 13 residues. CDR1 is SGHTA and CDR2 is FQGNSA in the germline V gene. V was clipped by 5 bases and J by 5 bases, with 10 bases between them.

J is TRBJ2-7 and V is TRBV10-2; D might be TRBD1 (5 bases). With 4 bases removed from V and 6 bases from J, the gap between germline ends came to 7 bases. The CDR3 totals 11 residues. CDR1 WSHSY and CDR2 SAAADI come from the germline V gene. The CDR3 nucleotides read TGCGCCAGCAGTGTCGACAGCGAGCAGTACTTC. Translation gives CASSVDSEQYF.

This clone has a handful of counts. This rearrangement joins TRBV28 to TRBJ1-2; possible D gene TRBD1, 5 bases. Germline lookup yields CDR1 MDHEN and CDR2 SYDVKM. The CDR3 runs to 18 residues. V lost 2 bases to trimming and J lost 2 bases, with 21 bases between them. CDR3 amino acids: CASSLAGGGRLENYGYTF. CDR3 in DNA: TGTGCCAGCAGTTTAGCCGGGGGAGGCCGGCTAGAAAACTATGGCTACACCTTC.

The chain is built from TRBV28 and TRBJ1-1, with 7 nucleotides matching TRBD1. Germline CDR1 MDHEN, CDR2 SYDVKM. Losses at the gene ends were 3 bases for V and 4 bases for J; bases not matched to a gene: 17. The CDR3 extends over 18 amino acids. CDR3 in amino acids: CASSFSPNTRGYVTEAFF. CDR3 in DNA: TGTGCCAGCAGTTTTTCCCCAAATACCAGGGGGTACGTCACTGAAGCTTTCTTT.